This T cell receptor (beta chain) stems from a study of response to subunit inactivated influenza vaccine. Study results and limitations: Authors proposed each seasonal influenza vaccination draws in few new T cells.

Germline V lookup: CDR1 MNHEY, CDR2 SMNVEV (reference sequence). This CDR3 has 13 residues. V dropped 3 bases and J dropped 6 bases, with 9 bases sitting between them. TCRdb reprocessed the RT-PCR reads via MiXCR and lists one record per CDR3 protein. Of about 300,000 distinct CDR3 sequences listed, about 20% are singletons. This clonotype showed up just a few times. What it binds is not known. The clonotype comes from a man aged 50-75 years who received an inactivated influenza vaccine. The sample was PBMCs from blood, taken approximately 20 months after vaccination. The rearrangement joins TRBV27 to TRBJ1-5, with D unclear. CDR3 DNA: TGTGCCAGCAGTTTGGAGGGTAGTCAGCCCCAGCATTTT. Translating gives CASSLEGSQPQHF.